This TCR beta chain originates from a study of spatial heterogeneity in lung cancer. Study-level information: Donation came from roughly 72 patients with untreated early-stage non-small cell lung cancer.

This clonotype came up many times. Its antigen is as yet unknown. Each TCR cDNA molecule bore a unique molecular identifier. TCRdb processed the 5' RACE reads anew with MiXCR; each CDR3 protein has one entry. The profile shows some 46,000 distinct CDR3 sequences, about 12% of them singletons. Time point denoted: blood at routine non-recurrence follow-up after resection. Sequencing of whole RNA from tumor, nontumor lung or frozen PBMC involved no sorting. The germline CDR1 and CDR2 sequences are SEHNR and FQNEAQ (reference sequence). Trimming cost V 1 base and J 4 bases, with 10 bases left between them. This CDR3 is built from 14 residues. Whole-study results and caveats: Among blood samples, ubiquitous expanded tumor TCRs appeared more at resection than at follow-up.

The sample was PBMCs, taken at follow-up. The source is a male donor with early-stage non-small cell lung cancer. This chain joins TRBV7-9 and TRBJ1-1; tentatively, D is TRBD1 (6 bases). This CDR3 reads CASSLEDRLTEAFF. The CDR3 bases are TGTGCCAGCAGCTTAGAAGACAGGCTCACTGAAGCTTTCTTT.